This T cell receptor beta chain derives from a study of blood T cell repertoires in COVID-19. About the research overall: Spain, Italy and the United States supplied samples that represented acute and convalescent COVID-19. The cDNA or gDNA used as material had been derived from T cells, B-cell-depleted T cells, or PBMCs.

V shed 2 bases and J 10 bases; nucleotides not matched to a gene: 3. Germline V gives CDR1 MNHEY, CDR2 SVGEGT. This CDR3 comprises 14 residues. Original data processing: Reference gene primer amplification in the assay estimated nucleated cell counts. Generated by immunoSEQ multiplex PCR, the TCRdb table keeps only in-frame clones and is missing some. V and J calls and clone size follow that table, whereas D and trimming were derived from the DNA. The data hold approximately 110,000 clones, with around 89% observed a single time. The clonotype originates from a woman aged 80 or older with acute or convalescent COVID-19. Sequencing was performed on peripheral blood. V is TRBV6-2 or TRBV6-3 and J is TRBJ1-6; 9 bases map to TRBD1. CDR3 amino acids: CASSYTTGGSPLHF. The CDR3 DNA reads TGTGCCAGCAGTTACACTACAGGGGGCTCACCCCTCCACTTT.